This T cell receptor (beta chain) comes out of a study of blood T cell repertoires in COVID-19 (TCRdb year 2020). For context, the study as a whole: The collaborator samples originated in the United States, Italy and Spain and spanned the acute and convalescent phases of COVID-19. The material from the prospective study consisted of cDNA or gDNA derived from T cells, B-cell-depleted T cells, or PBMCs. Deeply sampled blood TCRbeta repertoires from subjects exposed to, actively infected with, or recovered from COVID-19 were included in the dataset. The repertoires were made available in a free public database intended to serve as a resource for research on the immune response to SARS-CoV-2. Samples were obtained from the ongoing ImmuneRACE study (first 160 participants) and from over 1,000 subjects provided by 6 global collaborators. Sample metadata almost always included a de-identified subject ID, COVID-19 status, age in years and sex. Where available, HLA class I and class II types were obtained from metadata supplied by the sample provider rather than from assay-based typing. Beyond this particular receptor, the publication reports: The amount of clinical and demographic metadata varied by source and participant and was provided uncurated.

TCRbeta CDR3 regions were amplified from genomic DNA using the immunoSEQ Assay, a bias-controlled multiplex PCR. The published analysis was carried out like this. Within the assay, amplification of reference gene primers was used to estimate how many nucleated cells each sample contained. To quantify the absolute abundance of each unique TCRbeta CDR3 rearrangement, sequence reads were collapsed and filtered. For each sample, productive Simpson clonality was calculated as the square root of Simpson's diversity index across productive rearrangements. TCRdb provides this immuneACCESS table in a form limited to in-frame rearrangements. Some clones are lacking; in checked studies, under half of them reflect an unresolved V gene, and why the rest are absent is not known. Clone size and the V and J calls come from that table; the DNA yielded D and trimming. Here the sample has 650,000 to 800,000 clones; approximately 90% occur a single time. The ten largest account for roughly 0.25% of the sample.

Collaborating institutions collected whole blood in K2EDTA tubes following their own protocols. For TCRbeta analysis, collaborators shipped samples in one of three forms: frozen whole blood, isolated PBMCs, or DNA extracted from either of those sample types. The germline V gene gives CDR1 as SGHRS and CDR2 as YFSETQ. The cysteine opens and the phenylalanine closes a CDR3 of 15 amino acids. Only the CDR3 portion is preserved as DNA: 45 bases, with reading frame beginning at the first base. Between the V and J ends, shortened by 4 bases and 0 bases respectively, the junction contains 11 bases. A word on this clone: Its antigen has not been determined. No base quality values were provided; no much bigger clone lies one nucleotide off.

Sequencing was performed on peripheral blood. The receptor was derived from a woman under 30 with acute or convalescent COVID-19. The sequence links TRBV5-1 to TRBJ1-5; the D gene remains uncertain. The DNA sequence reads TGCGCCAGCAGCCCCGGACTGATTAGCAATCAGCCCCAGCATTTT. Translated, it gives CASSPGLISNQPQHF.